The present TCR beta chain was sequenced within a study of shared clonotypes between healthy human individuals. Researchers partitioned CD4+ cells into CD45RA+ naive and CD45RA-negative memory subsets. In germline, CDR1 is MNHEY, CDR2 SMNVEV (reference sequence). V lost 3 bases and J lost 7, with 9 bases in between. CDR3 length: 12 residues. Libraries were prepared by immunoSEQ multiplex PCR; TCRdb keeps only in-frame clonotypes and omits some of them. The sample consists of under 1,900,000 clones, approximately 98.5% of them appearing once. Remarks on this clone: The same CDR3 also results from other DNA sequences found in this sample.

This clonotype was sampled from a man under 40 in good health. Sequencing was done on a sample of naive CD4+ T cells sorted from blood. Subset meaning: CD45RA+ positively selected. The rearrangement joins TRBV27 to TRBJ1-2; TRBD1 is a possible D gene (6 bases). CDR3 DNA sequence: TGTGCCAGCAGTTTTCGAGGGGGTGGCTACACCTTC. Protein product: CASSFRGGGYTF.